This is a list of T cell receptor beta chains from one sample in a study of CD8 T cells in Susac syndrome. TCRdb fed the immunoSEQ multiplex PCR reads into MiXCR, producing one record per CDR3 protein. The table shows about 240,000 distinct CDR3 sequences, with 90% to 97% occurring only once. Sample: CD4+ T cells from PBMCs. All receptors derive from a human donor with Susac syndrome. The CDR3 runs from the conserved cysteine through the conserved F or W. The D gene is left open where the match is weak. Clone size is shown for a subset of rows, as once, few, many or a class of expanded clone.

TRBV6-1,.,TRBD1,16,TRBJ1-2,TGTGCCAGCAGACCCTTCGGACAGGGGGCGGGCTATGGCTACACCTTC,CASRPFGQGAGYGYTF
TRBV13,.,TRBD2,16,TRBJ2-3,TGTGCCAGCAGCTTATCTAGCGGGCGCCCCACAGATACGCAGTATTTT,CASSLSSGRPTDTQYF
TRBV21-1,.,.,16,TRBJ2-6,TGTGCCAGCAGCAAAGAAGGACAGCCCGGGGCCAACGTCCTGACTTTC,CASSKEGQPGANVLTF
TRBV5-4,.,.,14,TRBJ1-4,TGTACTCACAGCTGGGGACCGAAGGGGGAAAAACTGTTTTTT,CTHSWGPKGEKLFF
TRBV29-1,once,.,11,TRBJ2-1,TGCAGCGTTGATAGAGCGACTGAGCAGTTCTTC,CSVDRATEQFF
TRBV20-1,.,.,13,TRBJ2-7,TGCAGTGCTGTTGGACCCGTGGGGTACGAGCAGTACTTC,CSAVGPVGYEQYF
TRBV30,.,TRBD2,14,TRBJ2-1,TGTGCCTGGAGGGGGACTAGCGGGGGAAATGGGCAGTTCTTC,CAWRGTSGGNGQFF
TRBV24-1,.,.,14,TRBJ1-2,TGTGCCACCGCGCAGGCGCCGCTTAACTATGGCTACACCTTC,CATAQAPLNYGYTF
TRBV12-3/TRBV12-4,.,TRBD1,14,TRBJ2-7,TGTGCCAGCAGAACCGACAGGGGGGACTACGAGCAGTACTTC,CASRTDRGDYEQYF
TRBV30,.,.,15,TRBJ2-1,TGTGCCTGGGATAGGGGGGAGGGCTATCGAGGTGAGCAGTTCTTC,CAWDRGEGYRGEQFF
TRBV9,.,.,14,TRBJ2-7,TGTGCCAGCAGCCCTTTCTTGTCAGGCGGCGAGCAGTACTTC,CASSPFLSGGEQYF
TRBV5-1,.,.,12,TRBJ2-1,.,CASSLTFGEQFF
TRBV20-1,.,.,12,TRBJ1-2,TGCAGTGCTACGGGAGCTAACTATGGCTACACCTTC,CSATGANYGYTF
TRBV24-1,.,.,14,TRBJ1-2,TGTGCCACCAGTGATGCAGGGTCTCTCTATGGCTACACCTTC,CATSDAGSLYGYTF
TRBV20-1,.,.,15,TRBJ2-7,TGCAGTGCCGCTACCACACTAGGGACGAGGCGCGAGCAGTACTTC,CSAATTLGTRREQYF
TRBV25-1,.,.,16,TRBJ2-3,TGTGCCAGCAGTGAAGCATCCGCCGTCAATCCTGATACGCAGTATTTT,CASSEASAVNPDTQYF
TRBV9,.,TRBD2,14,TRBJ2-2,TGTGCCAGCAGCGTCAGGACTAGCCACGGGGAGCTGTTTTTT,CASSVRTSHGELFF
TRBV15,.,TRBD2,14,TRBJ2-7,TGTGCCACCAGCAGACTTCGGGGGGTCTACGAGCAGTACTTC,CATSRLRGVYEQYF
TRBV20-1,.,.,16,TRBJ2-2,TGCAGTGCCGAGGGGATACAGGGCGGGGGCACCGGGGAGCTGTTTTTT,CSAEGIQGGGTGELFF
TRBV12-3/TRBV12-4,.,.,14,TRBJ1-1,TGTGCCAGCAGTTCAGGGACACTGAACACTGAAGCTTTCTTT,CASSSGTLNTEAFF
TRBV12-3/TRBV12-4,.,.,11,TRBJ1-5,TGTGCCAGCGCGGTGAATCAGCCCCAGCATTTT,CASAVNQPQHF
TRBV9,.,TRBD2,15,TRBJ2-3,TGTGCCAGCAGCGTAGGTCTAGCGGGAGAAGATACGCAGTATTTT,CASSVGLAGEDTQYF
TRBV7-9,.,.,16,TRBJ2-7,TGTGCCAGCAGCTTAGTGCTAGCGCTCAGCTCCTACGAGCAGTACTTC,CASSLVLALSSYEQYF
TRBV29-1,.,TRBD2,12,TRBJ2-7,TGCAGCGCCCGAGACGAGCGGGGCAAGCAGTACTTC,CSARDERGKQYF
TRBV27,.,.,13,TRBJ1-5,TGTGCCAGCAGTACGACCGCGGGAGGACCCCAGCATTTT,CASSTTAGGPQHF
TRBV5-1,once,.,15,TRBJ2-7,TGCGCCAGCAGCTTGGATGTCGGGGAGACCTACGAGCAGTACTTC,CASSLDVGETYEQYF
TRBV3-1,.,.,13,TRBJ1-1,TGTGCCAGCAGTGAAGATGGGGTTACCCAAGCTTTCTTT,CASSEDGVTQAFF
TRBV12-3/TRBV12-4,once,.,16,TRBJ2-7,TGTGCCAGCAGTCCTCCGGCCCTCCCGAGCTCCTACGAGCAGTACTTC,CASSPPALPSSYEQYF
TRBV18,.,.,15,TRBJ2-7,TGTGCCAGCTCACCTCTGGGTGGGAGCTCCTACGAGCAGTACTTC,CASSPLGGSSYEQYF
TRBV30,.,TRBD1,18,TRBJ2-7,TGTGCCTGGAGTACATACAGGACAGGGGTCTCGAGCTCCTACGAGCAGTACTTC,CAWSTYRTGVSSSYEQYF
TRBV29-1,.,TRBD2,15,TRBJ2-1,TGCAGCGTTGGAAGCGGGGTGGGTCTCGGGAATGAGCAGTTCTTC,CSVGSGVGLGNEQFF
TRBV21-1,.,.,15,TRBJ2-7,TGTGCCAGCAGCAACCTATACCTATTCTCCTACGAGCAGTACTTC,CASSNLYLFSYEQYF
TRBV25-1,.,TRBD1,14,TRBJ2-7,TGTGCCAGCATGGGCAGGGGGCAAGCCTACGAGCAGTACTTC,CASMGRGQAYEQYF
TRBV5-1,once,.,14,TRBJ2-3,TGCGCCAGCAGCCATGAAATTCGGCCAGATACGCAGTATTTT,CASSHEIRPDTQYF
TRBV18,.,TRBD1,18,TRBJ2-4,TGTGCCAGCTCACCCCTCGGGGGACAGGGGGCCGTCACGAACATTCAGTACTTC,CASSPLGGQGAVTNIQYF
TRBV5-1,.,.,15,TRBJ2-1,TGCGCCAGCAGGTCGCGCGGGGCCTCCTACAATGAGCAGTTCTTC,CASRSRGASYNEQFF
TRBV18,.,.,16,TRBJ2-4,TGTGCCAGCTCACCACCGCAGGGTCTAGCCAAAAACATTCAGTACTTC,CASSPPQGLAKNIQYF
TRBV9,.,.,18,TRBJ1-3,TGTGCCAGCAGCGTAGATCGAAACCGAGAACCCTCTGGAAACACCATATATTTT,CASSVDRNREPSGNTIYF
TRBV29-1,.,TRBD2,19,TRBJ2-1,TGCAGCGTTGAAGAGTTGTTTGTCTCTCTACTAGCGCGAAACAATGAGCAGTTCTTC,CSVEELFVSLLARNNEQFF
TRBV12-5,.,.,13,TRBJ1-1,TGTGCTAGTGGTTTGGCGGCAGGGACTGAAGCTTTCTTT,CASGLAAGTEAFF
TRBV29-1,.,.,12,TRBJ1-2,TGCAGCGTTGCCCAGGGGACGCAGGGCTACACCTTC,CSVAQGTQGYTF
TRBV5-6,.,.,16,TRBJ2-1,TGTGCCAGCAGCTTACAGACTGCTCCGCTTTACAATGAGCAGTTCTTC,CASSLQTAPLYNEQFF
TRBV9,.,TRBD2,16,TRBJ2-1,TGTGCCAGCAGCGTAGGGGGACTACCAACCTACAATGAGCAGTTCTTC,CASSVGGLPTYNEQFF
TRBV29-1,.,.,13,TRBJ1-1,TGCAGCGTTTTGGAGAAATTAAACACTGAAGCTTTCTTT,CSVLEKLNTEAFF
TRBV28,.,.,8,TRBJ1-2,TGTGCCAGCAGTCAAACAGAGTTC,CASSQTEF
TRBV7-3,.,.,14,TRBJ1-2,TGTGCCAGCAGCTTATCGGGGGCGCCGGATGGCTACACCTTC,CASSLSGAPDGYTF
TRBV18,.,TRBD1,15,TRBJ2-7,TGTGCCAGCTCACCAGGACAGGGGGAATCCTACGAGCAGTACTTC,CASSPGQGESYEQYF
TRBV10-3,.,TRBD1,16,TRBJ1-5,TGTGCCATCAGCGCCCAGGACAGGGGTAGCAATCAGCCCCAGCATTTT,CAISAQDRGSNQPQHF